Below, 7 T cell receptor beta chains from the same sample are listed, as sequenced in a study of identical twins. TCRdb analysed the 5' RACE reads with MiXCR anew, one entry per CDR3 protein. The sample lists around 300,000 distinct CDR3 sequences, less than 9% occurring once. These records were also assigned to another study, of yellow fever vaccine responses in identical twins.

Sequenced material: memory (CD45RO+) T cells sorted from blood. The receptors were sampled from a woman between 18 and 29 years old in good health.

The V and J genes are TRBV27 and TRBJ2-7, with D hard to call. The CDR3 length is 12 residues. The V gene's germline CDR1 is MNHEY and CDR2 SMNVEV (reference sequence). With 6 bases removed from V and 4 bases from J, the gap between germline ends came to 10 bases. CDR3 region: CASSRGKYEQYF. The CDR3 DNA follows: TGTGCCAGCAGCCGCGGAAAGTACGAGCAGTACTTC.

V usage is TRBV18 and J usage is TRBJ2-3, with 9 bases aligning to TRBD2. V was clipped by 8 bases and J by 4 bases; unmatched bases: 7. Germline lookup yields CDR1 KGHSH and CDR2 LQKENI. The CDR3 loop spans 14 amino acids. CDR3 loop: CASTPGLASDTQYF. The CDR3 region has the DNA TGTGCCAGCACTCCGGGACTAGCTTCAGATACGCAGTATTTT.

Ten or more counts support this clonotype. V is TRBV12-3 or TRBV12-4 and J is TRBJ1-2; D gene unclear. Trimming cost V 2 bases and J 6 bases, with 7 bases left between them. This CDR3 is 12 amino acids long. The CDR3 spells CASSLPGNGYTF. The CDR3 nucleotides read TGTGCCAGCAGTTTACCAGGAAATGGCTACACCTTC.

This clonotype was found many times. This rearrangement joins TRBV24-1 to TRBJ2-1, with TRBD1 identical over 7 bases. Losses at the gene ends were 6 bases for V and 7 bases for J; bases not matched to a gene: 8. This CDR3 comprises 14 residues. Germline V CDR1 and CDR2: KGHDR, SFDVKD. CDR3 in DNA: TGTGCCACCAGTCTCACGGGACAGTTAAATGAGCAGTTCTTC. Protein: CATSLTGQLNEQFF.

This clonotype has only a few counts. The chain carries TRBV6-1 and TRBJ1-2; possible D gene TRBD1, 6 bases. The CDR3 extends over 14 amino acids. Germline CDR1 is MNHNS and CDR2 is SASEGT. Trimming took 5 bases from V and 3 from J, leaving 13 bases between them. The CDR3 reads CASSPQGRHYGYTF. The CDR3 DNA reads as TGTGCCAGCAGTCCACAGGGTCGACACTATGGCTACACCTTC.

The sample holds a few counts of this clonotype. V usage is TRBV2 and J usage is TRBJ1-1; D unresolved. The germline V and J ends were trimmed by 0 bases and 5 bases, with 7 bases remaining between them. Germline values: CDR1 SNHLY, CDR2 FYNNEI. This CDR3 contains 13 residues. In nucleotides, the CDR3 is TGTGCCAGCAGTGAAGCGGTATGGACTGAAGCTTTCTTT. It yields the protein CASSEAVWTEAFF. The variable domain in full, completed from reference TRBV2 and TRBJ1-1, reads EPEVTQTPSHQVTQMGQEVILRCVPISNHLYFYWYRQILGQKVEFLVSFYNNEISEKSEIFDDQFSVERPDGSNFTLKIRSTKLEDSAMYFCASSEAVWTEAFFGQGTRLTVV.

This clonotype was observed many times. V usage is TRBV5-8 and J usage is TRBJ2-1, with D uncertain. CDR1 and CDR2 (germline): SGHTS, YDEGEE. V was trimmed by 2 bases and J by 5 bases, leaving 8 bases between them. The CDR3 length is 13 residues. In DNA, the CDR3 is TGTGCCAGCAGCTTCGGGCAGAACAATGAGCAGTTCTTC. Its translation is CASSFGQNNEQFF.